The T cell receptor beta chain under discussion was sequenced for a study of blood T cells in healthy people across ages. PCR was performed a second time for about 6 to 11 cycles using a sample-barcoded 5' primer and a J-beta primer mix. MiXCR, run by TCRdb on the 5' RACE reads, gives a single entry per CDR3 protein. The repertoire consists of hundreds of thousands of distinct CDR3 sequences, with 25% to 35% occurring once and the leading ten covering over 3.5%. Caucasian individuals from Russia who were healthy and aged roughly 6 to 100 acted as donors. CDR3 length: 14 residues. Looked up from germline, CDR1 is MNHNY and CDR2 is SVGAGI (reference sequence). With V trimmed by 5 bases and J by 0 bases, 2 bases remained unmatched. This clonotype came up many times. Its antigen is not known. Whole-study results and caveats: In long-lived donors, naive CD4+ cell counts and diversity exceeded those of aged donors.

The same data also contributed to another study, on T cells of mothers and their children. As that study records: Nine systemically healthy Caucasian donors: three mothers, six children. Similar thymic selection effects on TCR recombination output appear in pairs, both related and unrelated.

The J gene is TRBJ1-1, the V gene TRBV6-6; 8 bases match TRBD1. This TCR derives from a boy younger than 10 in good health. The sample was blood. The CDR3 protein is CASSEGQVNTEAFF. CDR3 DNA sequence: TGTGCCAGCAGTGAGGGACAGGTGAACACTGAAGCTTTCTTT.